This entry concerns a single T cell receptor beta chain. Its antigen remains unknown. At one end, the junction sequence differs from germline, possibly due to a read error. These data come from a study of T cells in Graves' hyperthyroidism and ophthalmopathy. Broader study findings: Most expanded thyroid clonotypes above 0.001 also appeared in blood.

The TCR beta CDR3 regions underwent amplification using RNA transcripts as the source. The HTBI primer set drove a first-round RT-PCR of the TCR CDR3. In TCRdb, the multiplex PCR reads were re-called with MiXCR into one record per CDR3 protein. The sample shows 660,000 or so distinct CDR3 sequences, about 45% of them seen only once. This CDR3 contains 14 residues. Germline assignment: CDR1 WSHSY and CDR2 SAAADI. Uncontrolled infection, other autoimmune disease, pregnancy or lactation barred patients from enrollment. Clinicians diagnosed patients from clinical symptoms, serum thyroxine and TRAb, thyroid ultrasound and orbital computed tomography.

J is TRBJ1-5 and V is TRBV10-2; tentative D call: TRBD1 (6 bases). Specimen: peripheral blood or thyroid tissue (not recorded which). The source is an adult man with Graves' disease, either hyperthyroidism or ophthalmopathy (not recorded which). CDR3 in amino acids: CASSQQTGNQPQHF. CDR3 bases: TGTGCCAGCAGCCAACAGACAGGTAATCAGCCCCAGCATTTT.